These 6 T cell receptor beta chains came from one sample sequenced in a study of T cells in tumors after PD-1 blockade (dated by TCRdb to between 2018 and 2021). Per the publication, the time point label means: after anti-PD-1 therapy. The library came from the immunoSEQ multiplex PCR assay. TCRdb took over this immuneACCESS table, retaining in-frame rearrangements with V and J assigned. Such tables are incomplete; in checked studies, under half of the missing clones stem from an unresolved V gene, and the remainder is unexplained. The sample table holds roughly 14,000 clones, of which around 80% were seen once. The ten largest make up approximately 22% of the sample. The sample was PBMCs, taken after anti-PD-1 treatment. All receptors come from a human donor with basal cell carcinoma.

V is TRBV7-9 and J is TRBJ1-6; D remains unclear. This CDR3 region has 13 residues. Germline CDR1 and CDR2: SEHNR and FQNEAQ (reference sequence). V was clipped by 5 bases and J by 8 bases, with 10 bases between them. CDR3 sequence: CASSPPGDSPLHF. The CDR3 bases are TGTGCCAGCAGCCCCCCAGGAGATTCACCCCTCCACTTT.

The chain couples TRBV5-5 to TRBJ1-6; 8 bases are shared with TRBD1. With V trimmed by 2 bases and J by 7 bases, 2 bases remained unmatched. This CDR3 contains 14 residues. Looked up from germline, CDR1 is SGHKS and CDR2 is YYEKEE (reference sequence). CDR3 bases: TGTGCCAGCAGCTTAGACAGGGGAAATTCACCCCTCCACTTT. It is translated as CASSLDRGNSPLHF.

The J gene is TRBJ2-1, the V gene TRBV11-3; 9 bases line up with TRBD1. The CDR3 consists of 17 residues. J gave up 1 base and V 3 bases, and 7 bases lay outside the gene matches. Germline V gene sequence: CDR1 SGHNT, CDR2 YENEEA. DNA of the CDR3: TGTGCCAGCAGCTTGGAGAGACAGGGGGGATCCTACAATGAGCAGTTCTTC. Its protein is CASSLERQGGSYNEQFF.

The chain has TRBV20-1 and TRBJ2-7; no definite D call. CDR3 length equals 11 residues. V was trimmed by 3 bases and J by 7 bases, leaving 10 bases between them. Per the germline V gene, CDR1 is DFQATT and CDR2 is SNEGSKA (reference sequence). The CDR3 DNA follows: TGCAGTGCTAGCCTGAACGGGGAGCAGTACTTC. Translated: CSASLNGEQYF.

This sequence joins TRBV2 and TRBJ2-1; the D gene is possibly TRBD2 (7 bases). V lost 11 bases and J 0 bases, leaving 29 bases between the germline ends. CDR1 is SNHLY, CDR2 FYNNEI, per germline. The CDR3 covers 19 residues. The CDR3 is CAPSYGGAGAGSSYNEQFF. The CDR3 bases are TGTGCCCCCAGTTATGGGGGGGCGGGGGCGGGGAGCTCCTACAATGAGCAGTTCTTC.

This chain uses TRBV11-3 with TRBJ2-1; D not certain. Trimming left V 5 bases short and J 8 bases short, with 22 bases between. Germline V gives CDR1 SGHNT, CDR2 YENEEA. The CDR3 consists of 16 residues. The CDR3 loop reads CASSTTTAGSRDEQFF. CDR3 nucleotide sequence: TGTGCCAGCAGCACAACAACCGCCGGGTCAAGGGATGAGCAGTTCTTC.